The sequence of this T cell receptor (beta chain) was determined in a study of T cells in Graves' hyperthyroidism and ophthalmopathy. Study findings and constraints: Stable hyperthyroidism and ophthalmopathy were separated using 13 V-J signatures. Most thyroid-expanded clonotypes above 0.001 were also found in blood.

Researchers amplified the TCR beta CDR3 regions from RNA transcripts. During a first-round RT-PCR of the TCR CDR3, the HTBI primer set was used. MiXCR was run by TCRdb on the multiplex PCR reads, yielding one entry per CDR3 protein. The top ten hold about 20% of the sample, which has 450,000 to 700,000 distinct CDR3 sequences, 46% seen once. The germline CDR1 and CDR2 sequences are SGHTA and FQGTGA. This CDR3 has 19 residues. J gave up 0 bases and V 0 bases, and 8 bases lay outside the gene matches. In this sample, this clonotype turned up a few times. The antigen is unknown. The chain has TRBV7-3 and TRBJ2-2; 9 bases align to TRBD2. This receptor was taken from an adult woman with Graves' disease, either hyperthyroidism or ophthalmopathy (not recorded which). Source material: peripheral blood or thyroid tissue (not recorded which). CDR3 sequence (DNA): TGTGCCAGCAGCTTAACTGGGCTAGCGGGAATAGCGAACACCGGGGAGCTGTTTTTT. This codes for CASSLTGLAGIANTGELFF.